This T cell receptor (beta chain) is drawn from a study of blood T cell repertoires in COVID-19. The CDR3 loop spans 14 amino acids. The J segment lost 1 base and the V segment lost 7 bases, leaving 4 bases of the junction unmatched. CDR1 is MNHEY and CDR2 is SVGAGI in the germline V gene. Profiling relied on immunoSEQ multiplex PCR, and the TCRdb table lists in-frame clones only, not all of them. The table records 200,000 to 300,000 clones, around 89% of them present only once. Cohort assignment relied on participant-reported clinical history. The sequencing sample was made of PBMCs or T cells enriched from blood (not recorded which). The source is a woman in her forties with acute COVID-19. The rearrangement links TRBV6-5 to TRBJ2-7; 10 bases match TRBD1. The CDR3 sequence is CASNRDRGSYEQYF. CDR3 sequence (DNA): TGTGCCAGCAACCGGGACAGGGGTTCCTACGAGCAGTACTTC.